A selection of T cell receptor beta chains follows, all from one sample in a study of response to subunit inactivated influenza vaccine. In TCRdb, the RT-PCR reads were re-called with MiXCR into one record per CDR3 protein. Of 500,000 to 600,000 distinct CDR3 sequences listed, approximately 13% are singletons. The source was PBMCs from blood, collected 40 to 50 days after vaccination. These receptors all come from a man aged 45-65 years who received an inactivated influenza vaccine. CDR3s include the opening cysteine and the closing phenylalanine or tryptophan. D genes are given only for firm matches. Size tells how often a clone was seen (once, few, many) or the class of an expanded clone, and some rows leave it out.

few,TRBV7-2,TRBJ2-7,TRBD1,CASSFLGQGTYEQYF,TGTGCCAGCAGCTTCCTGGGACAGGGCACTTACGAGCAGTACTTC
many,TRBV12-3/TRBV12-4,TRBJ2-7,TRBD2,CASSFGGRGGAYEQYF,TGTGCCAGCAGTTTTGGGGGGAGGGGTGGTGCCTACGAGCAGTACTTC
few,TRBV2,TRBJ2-1,TRBD2,CASSGEREDGNEQFF,TGTGCCAGCAGTGGGGAGCGGGAGGATGGGAATGAGCAGTTCTTC
.,TRBV29-1,TRBJ1-1,TRBD1,CSGSTGDTEAFF,TGCAGCGGTTCAACAGGGGACACTGAAGCTTTCTTT
.,TRBV28,TRBJ2-7,.,CASTSVGGEQYF,TGTGCCAGCACCTCAGTTGGTGGCGAGCAGTACTTC
.,TRBV4-3,TRBJ2-2,.,CASSPWVGNTGELFF,TGCGCCAGCAGCCCCTGGGTAGGGAACACCGGGGAGCTGTTTTTT
few,TRBV7-3,TRBJ2-2,TRBD2,CASSLGRESGELFF,TGTGCCAGCAGCTTAGGGCGGGAGTCTGGGGAGCTGTTTTTT
.,TRBV2,TRBJ1-1,.,CASTGETSSSEAFF,TGTGCCAGCACGGGGGAAACATCTAGCTCTGAAGCTTTCTTT
many,TRBV18,TRBJ2-7,.,CASSPLVGGPYEQYF,TGTGCCAGCTCACCACTCGTTGGGGGACCCTACGAGCAGTACTTC
many,TRBV4-3,TRBJ2-7,.,CASSQVVGLTYEQYF,TGCGCCAGCAGCCAAGTTGTAGGACTAACCTACGAGCAGTACTTC
few,TRBV10-3,TRBJ2-1,TRBD2,CAIRGLGSYNEQFF,TGTGCCATCAGGGGACTAGGGTCCTACAATGAGCAGTTCTTC
few,TRBV5-1,TRBJ2-5,.,CASSWRPTGQLQETQYF,TGCGCCAGCAGCTGGAGACCGACCGGACAACTTCAAGAGACCCAGTACTTC
.,TRBV7-2,TRBJ2-7,.,CASSLVQGSFGEQYF,TGTGCCAGCAGCTTAGTTCAGGGATCTTTTGGCGAGCAGTACTTC
few,TRBV11-2,TRBJ2-7,.,CASSERRGSYEQYF,TGTGCCAGCAGCGAACGACGGGGATCCTACGAGCAGTACTTC
many,TRBV6-1,TRBJ1-5,TRBD1,CASSLSWTGKYSNQPQHF,TGTGCCAGCAGCCTATCATGGACAGGGAAATATAGCAATCAGCCCCAGCATTTT
.,TRBV20-1,TRBJ2-7,TRBD2,CSARDGVTSFNEQYF,TGCAGTGCTAGAGATGGCGTGACTAGCTTCAACGAGCAGTACTTC
few,TRBV19,TRBJ2-1,.,CASSIAGGFYNEQFF,TGTGCCAGTAGTATAGCGGGTGGGTTCTACAATGAGCAGTTCTTC
.,TRBV18,TRBJ2-4,TRBD1,CASSPPAGGNIQYF,TGTGCCAGCTCACCACCCGCAGGGGGAAACATTCAGTACTTC
few,TRBV4-3,TRBJ2-1,.,CASSQEIRTRDSYNEQFF,TGCGCCAGCAGCCAAGAGATAAGAACCAGGGACTCCTACAATGAGCAGTTCTTC
.,TRBV20-1,TRBJ2-7,.,CSARAFDSYEQYF,TGCAGTGCTAGAGCTTTTGACTCCTACGAGCAGTACTTC
few,TRBV11-2,TRBJ2-5,.,CASNRDNIQETQYF,TGTGCCAGCAATCGGGACAACATCCAAGAGACCCAGTACTTC
many,TRBV7-2,TRBJ2-2,.,CASSPVRAGELFF,TGTGCCAGCAGCCCCGTGAGAGCCGGGGAGCTGTTTTTT
.,TRBV7-2,TRBJ2-7,.,CASSPRVPRGYEQYF,TGTGCCAGCAGCCCCCGGGTCCCGAGGGGCTACGAGCAGTACTTC
many,TRBV7-2,TRBJ2-7,.,CASTENQVPYEQYF,TGTGCCAGCACCGAGAACCAGGTGCCCTACGAGCAGTACTTC
.,TRBV28,TRBJ2-5,TRBD2,CASSSAGENQETQYF,TGTGCCAGCAGCTCAGCGGGGGAGAACCAAGAGACCCAGTACTTC
few,TRBV12-3/TRBV12-4,TRBJ1-2,TRBD1,CASSPDRGGLNYGYTF,TGTGCCAGCAGCCCCGACAGGGGAGGGCTTAACTATGGCTACACCTTC
.,TRBV28,TRBJ1-3,.,CATNTGSSGNTIYF,TGTGCCACCAATACCGGTAGCTCTGGAAACACCATATATTTT
.,TRBV18,TRBJ2-5,TRBD1,CASSPPWPGRGHETQYF,TGTGCCAGCTCACCACCCTGGCCAGGCAGGGGGCACGAGACCCAGTACTTC
.,TRBV5-1,TRBJ1-6,TRBD1,CASSGGQGLTPLHF,TGCGCCAGCAGCGGGGGACAGGGGTTGACACCCCTCCACTTT
.,TRBV4-3,TRBJ2-1,TRBD2,CASSQVYYSGGTGEQFF,TGCGCCAGCAGCCAAGTGTACTATTCGGGGGGTACTGGGGAGCAGTTCTTC
many,TRBV10-2,TRBJ1-5,TRBD1,CASSEGDRVNQPQHF,TGCGCCAGCAGTGAGGGGGACAGAGTCAATCAGCCCCAGCATTTT
.,TRBV5-4,TRBJ1-1,.,CASSLAAPRTEAFF,TGTGCCAGCAGCTTGGCTGCCCCACGGACTGAAGCTTTCTTT
.,TRBV27,TRBJ2-7,TRBD2,CASSPLLAGVSYEQYF,TGTGCCAGCAGTCCCTTACTAGCGGGAGTGTCCTACGAGCAGTACTTC
few,TRBV7-9,TRBJ2-3,.,CASSQWVGSTDTQYF,TGTGCCAGCAGCCAGTGGGTAGGCAGCACAGATACGCAGTATTTT
few,TRBV12-3/TRBV12-4,TRBJ2-7,.,CASSRGPGVPYEQYF,TGTGCCAGCAGTCGAGGTCCAGGGGTACCCTACGAGCAGTACTTC
few,TRBV5-1,TRBJ2-1,TRBD2,CASSGLAGGPDEQFF,TGCGCCAGCAGCGGGCTAGCGGGAGGGCCGGATGAGCAGTTCTTC
.,TRBV12-3/TRBV12-4,TRBJ1-2,.,CASSWAGANYGYTF,TGTGCCAGCAGCTGGGCAGGGGCTAACTATGGCTACACCTTC
.,TRBV6-2/TRBV6-3,TRBJ2-5,.,CASSSVSQTYQETQYF,TGTGCCAGCAGTTCTGTTTCGCAGACGTACCAAGAGACCCAGTACTTC